Below, 26 T cell receptor beta chains from the same sample are listed, as sequenced in a study of graft-versus-host responses after intestinal transplantation. The repertoire was sequenced with immunoSEQ multiplex PCR; TCRdb's copy has only in-frame clones and lacks some. The sample records around 25,000 clones, approximately 85% being singletons. Source: PBMCs, taken approximately 450 days after intestinal transplant. The receptors here all came from a human patient who received an intestinal transplant, so some T cells may come from the graft donor.

This clone was counted between two and nine times. The sample contains more than one DNA sequence encoding this CDR3. This chain uses TRBV6-5 with TRBJ1-5; D call uncertain. Trimming removed 5 bases at V and 0 bases at J, with 11 bases between. The CDR3 is 15 amino acids. Germline V gene sequence: CDR1 MNHEY, CDR2 SVGAGI. As DNA, the CDR3 is TGTGCCAGCAGTGCTAGCAGCTATAGCAATCAGCCCCAGCATTTT. It encodes CASSASSYSNQPQHF.

V gene TRBV4-3 combines with J gene TRBJ2-1; D is ambiguous. V was clipped by 4 bases and J by 8 bases, with 18 bases between them. This CDR3 has 15 amino acids. Germline CDR1 is LGHNA and CDR2 is YSLEER. CDR3 bases: TGCGCCAGCAGCCCCTGGGCTGATGACAACCATGAGCAGTTCTTC. Protein product: CASSPWADDNHEQFF.

This rearrangement joins TRBV19 to TRBJ2-1; D uncertain. Per germline, CDR1 LNHDA and CDR2 SQIVND (reference sequence). V was clipped by 5 bases and J by 4 bases, with 9 bases between them. The CDR3 is 13 residues long. The CDR3 region is CASSSNRYNEQFF. CDR3 nucleotide sequence: TGTGCCAGTAGTTCTAACAGATACAATGAGCAGTTCTTC.

The CDR3 DNA reads TGTGCCAGCAGCTTGGGTATTGTGAGGAGGGAGGAAGCTTTCTTT. This gives the protein CASSLGIVRREEAFF. This sequence joins TRBV5-4 and TRBJ1-1; no firm D call. V was trimmed by 0 bases and J by 8 bases, leaving 17 bases between them. The CDR3 runs to 15 residues. CDR1 is SGHNT and CDR2 is YYREEE in the germline V gene (reference sequence).

CDR3 region: CASSSPGTGNREQYF. CDR3 DNA: TGTGCCAGCAGTTCCCCGGGGACAGGGAATCGGGAGCAGTACTTC. The rearrangement uses TRBV28 and TRBJ2-7; 9 bases align to TRBD1. Germline V gives CDR1 MDHEN, CDR2 SYDVKM. Trimming cost V 4 bases and J 7 bases; bases outside gene matches: 11. The CDR3 covers 15 residues. Full variable domain (rest looked up from reference TRBV28 and TRBJ2-7): DVKVTQSSRYLVKRTGEKVFLECVQDMDHENMFWYRQDPGLGLRLIYFSYDVKMKEKGDIPEGYSVSREKKERFSLILESASTNQTSMYLCASSSPGTGNREQYFGPGTRLTVT.

The rearrangement uses TRBV11-2 and TRBJ1-1; D not certain. The CDR3 has 13 residues. The ends were cut back, 4 bases at V and 5 bases at J, with 11 bases in the middle. The germline V gene encodes CDR1 SGHAT and CDR2 FQNNGV. The CDR3 DNA reads as TGTGCCAGCAGCTCCACCCTGGGAACTGAAGCTTTCTTT. Translation gives CASSSTLGTEAFF. Looking up the rest from reference TRBV11-2 and TRBJ1-1 gives the full variable domain: EAGVAQSPRYKIIEKRQSVAFWCNPISGHATLYWYQQILGQGPKLLIQFQNNGVVDDSQLPKDRFSAERLKGVDSTLKIQPAKLEDSAVYLCASSSTLGTEAFFGQGTRLTVV.

This chain joins TRBV19 and TRBJ1-4, with 8 positions matching TRBD1. With 5 bases clipped from V and 2 bases from J, the junction kept 4 bases outside the gene matches. The CDR3 contains 15 residues. Germline CDR1 reads LNHDA; CDR2 reads SQIVND (reference sequence). The CDR3 is CASSYGQGTNEKLFF. The DNA of the CDR3 is TGTGCCAGTAGTTACGGACAGGGCACTAATGAAAAACTGTTTTTT.

The CDR3 spells CASSGSLRSYNEQFF. The CDR3, as DNA: TGTGCCAGCAGCGGGAGTCTACGCTCCTACAATGAGCAGTTCTTC. V usage is TRBV9 and J usage is TRBJ2-1; D is unresolved. Germline V CDR1 and CDR2: SGDLS, YYNGEE. CDR3 length equals 15 residues. The ends were cut back, 3 bases at V and 0 bases at J, with 10 bases in the middle.

In its sample, this clone was seen a few times. V and J are TRBV6-1 and TRBJ1-1; no definite D call. The germline CDR1 and CDR2 sequences are MNHNS and SASEGT. The germline V and J ends were trimmed by 5 bases and 1 base, with 5 bases remaining between them. This CDR3 has 12 residues. The CDR3 here is CASSIGNTEAFF. The CDR3 DNA reads TGTGCCAGCAGTATAGGGAACACTGAAGCTTTCTTT.

The gene calls are TRBV5-8 and TRBJ2-1; no definite D call. CDR1 and CDR2 (germline): SGHTS, YDEGEE. Trimming stripped 3 bases from V and 7 bases from J, with 14 bases between. This CDR3 region has 14 residues. CDR3 coding DNA: TGTGCCAGCAGCTGGGTAAGTGGCCGAAATGAGCAGTTCTTC. Translation gives CASSWVSGRNEQFF.

This clone appeared a single time. This rearrangement joins TRBV7-9 to TRBJ1-2, with a weak D call TRBD1 (5 bases). Germline-derived CDR1 and CDR2 are SEHNR and FQNEAQ (reference sequence). This CDR3 is built from 13 residues. V lost 3 bases and J 3 bases, leaving 8 bases between the germline ends. This CDR3 reads CASSFGGDYGYTF. DNA for the CDR3: TGTGCCAGCAGCTTCGGGGGTGACTATGGCTACACCTTC.

This rearrangement joins TRBV6-9 to TRBJ1-2; possibly TRBD1 for D (5 bases). The germline V and J ends were trimmed by 2 bases and 2 bases, with 6 bases remaining between them. Germline V gene sequence: CDR1 MNHGY, CDR2 SVAAGI. This CDR3 spans 13 amino acids. As DNA, the CDR3 is TGTGCCAGCAGTTATGGGGGAAACTATGGCTACACCTTC. It translates to CASSYGGNYGYTF.

This clone was picked up one time. The chain joins TRBV2 to TRBJ1-2, with unresolved D. CDR1 and CDR2 from the germline V gene are SNHLY and FYNNEI. The CDR3 is 14 amino acids. Trimming cost V 2 bases and J 4 bases, with 11 bases left between them. The CDR3 coding sequence is TGTGCCAGCAGTGAATGGCCAGGATCCTATGGCTACACCTTC. It is translated as CASSEWPGSYGYTF.

The chain couples TRBV7-3 to TRBJ2-7, with 8 bases that match TRBD1. The CDR3 runs 16 residues. The V segment lost 5 bases and the J segment 3 bases; nucleotides outside the gene matches: 12. Germline CDR1 SGHTA, CDR2 FQGTGA. The CDR3 region has the DNA TGTGCCAGCAGCCGCCGACGACAGGGGCCTTACTACGAGCAGTACTTC. Residues: CASSRRRQGPYYEQYF.

The chain combines TRBV4-1 with TRBJ2-4; TRBD1 or TRBD2 may be the D gene (5 bases each). The CDR3 loop spans 18 amino acids. V lost 0 bases and J 1 base, leaving 16 bases between the germline ends. Germline V CDR1 and CDR2: MGHRA, YSYEKL. CDR3 nucleotide sequence: TGCGCCAGCAGCCAAGATGGAGTGGGGACGTCTGCCAAAAACATTCAGTACTTC. Protein sequence: CASSQDGVGTSAKNIQYF.

The chain joins TRBV6-1 to TRBJ2-7; D may be TRBD1 (6 bases). Deletions cut 5 bases from V and 5 bases from J, with 13 bases between. Per the germline V gene, CDR1 is MNHNS and CDR2 is SASEGT. This CDR3 spans 13 amino acids. The CDR3 loop reads CASSRGGDHEQYF. CDR3 DNA: TGTGCCAGCAGTCGTGGGGGCGACCACGAGCAGTACTTC.

J is TRBJ2-2 and V is TRBV11-3; tentatively, D is TRBD1 or TRBD2 (5 bases each). The germline V gene has CDR1 SGHNT and CDR2 YENEEA. This CDR3 spans 15 amino acids. V dropped 3 bases and J dropped 2 bases, with 10 bases sitting between them. The CDR3 bases are TGTGCCAGCAGCTTCGGGGCCCTCAACACCGGGGAGCTGTTTTTT. The encoded protein is CASSFGALNTGELFF.

V usage is TRBV7-9 and J usage is TRBJ2-6; D assignment may be TRBD1 or TRBD2 (5 bases each). The CDR3 runs to 12 residues. The V gene's germline CDR1 is SEHNR and CDR2 FQNEAQ (reference sequence). Trimming left V 1 base short and J 13 bases short, with 8 bases between. CDR3 nucleotide sequence: TGTGCCAGCAGCTTAGGGGGGAGTGTCCTGACTTTC. This encodes CASSLGGSVLTF.

The CDR3 bases are TGTGCCAGCTCACCTATTCCAGGGTCGGACACTGAAGCTTTCTTT. Translated, it gives CASSPIPGSDTEAFF. The chain couples TRBV18 to TRBJ1-1; tentatively, D is TRBD1 (5 bases). Germline V gene sequence: CDR1 KGHSH, CDR2 LQKENI. There are 15 residues in the CDR3. Trimming took 3 bases from V and 3 from J, leaving 14 bases between them.

CDR3 bases: TGTGCCAGCAGCCCTGGGACTGCCACAGATACGCAGTATTTT. Protein product: CASSPGTATDTQYF. The chain employs TRBV5-5 and TRBJ2-3; D might be TRBD2 (6 bases). CDR1 and CDR2 from the germline V gene are SGHKS and YYEKEE (reference sequence). The V gene lost 4 bases and the J gene lost 2 bases, with 11 bases spanning the gap. This CDR3 comprises 14 residues.

The chain carries TRBV5-1 and TRBJ1-6, with D perhaps matching TRBD1 (5 bases). CDR3 length: 14 residues. Germline V CDR1 and CDR2: SGHRS, YFSETQ. Trimming took 2 bases from V and 5 from J, leaving 8 bases between them. CDR3 bases: TGCGCCAGCAGCTTTGGGGGGAATAATTCACCCCTCCACTTT. Residues: CASSFGGNNSPLHF.

V is TRBV2 and J is TRBJ2-7, with D hard to call. CDR3 size: 13 residues. The germline V gene has CDR1 SNHLY and CDR2 FYNNEI. V shed 7 bases and J shed 1 base, with 11 bases lying between them. CDR3 sequence (DNA): TGTGCCAGCACTGGTTCGATATCCTACGAGCAGTACTTC. Translated: CASTGSISYEQYF.

Written as DNA, the CDR3 is TGTGCCAGTAGTAAGGACAGTCCTGGGTATGGCTACACCTTC. This translates into CASSKDSPGYGYTF. The chain is built from TRBV19 and TRBJ1-2, with a weak D call TRBD1 (6 bases). V was pared by 4 bases and J by 5 bases, with 14 bases between. The CDR3 length is 14 residues. Germline-derived CDR1 and CDR2 are LNHDA and SQIVND (reference sequence). The whole variable domain, filled in from reference TRBV19 and TRBJ1-2, reads DGGITQSPKYLFRKEGQNVTLSCEQNLNHDAMYWYRQDPGQGLRLIYYSQIVNDFQKGDIAEGYSVSREKKESFPLTVTSAQKNPTAFYLCASSKDSPGYGYTFGSGTRLTVV.

This chain uses TRBV2 with TRBJ2-6, with no clear D. Trimming stripped 0 bases from V and 0 bases from J, with 6 bases between. CDR1 and CDR2 from the germline V gene are SNHLY and FYNNEI. This CDR3 is 16 amino acids long. CDR3 in DNA: TGTGCCAGCAGTGAAGCAGCCCTCTCTGGGGCCAACGTCCTGACTTTC. Its protein is CASSEAALSGANVLTF.

The chain combines TRBV5-1 with TRBJ2-2; TRBD1 matches 7 bases. The CDR3 runs 15 residues. Germline lookup yields CDR1 SGHRS and CDR2 YFSETQ. J gave up 1 base and V 4 bases, and 4 bases lay outside the gene matches. CDR3 in amino acids: CASSETGLNTGELFF. In DNA, the CDR3 is TGCGCCAGCAGCGAGACAGGGCTGAACACCGGGGAGCTGTTTTTT.

This clone came up a few times. The chain has TRBV7-9 and TRBJ2-7; 12 positions match TRBD1. Per germline, CDR1 SEHNR and CDR2 FQNEAQ (reference sequence). The CDR3 extends over 17 amino acids. The junction had 8 bases not matched to a gene; V was cut back by 5 bases and J by 0 bases. CDR3 bases: TGTGCCAGCAGCCCCCGGGACAGGGGGCTAGGCTCCTACGAGCAGTACTTC. Translated: CASSPRDRGLGSYEQYF.